Reported below is one TCR beta chain. This clone's antigen is unknown. Base qualities were left out, and no much larger clone turns up one base away. The immunoSEQ Assay, a bias-controlled multiplex PCR, was used to amplify TCRbeta CDR3 regions from genomic DNA. As for the original processing: Nucleated cell counts per sample were estimated from amplification of reference gene primers within the assay. To quantify the absolute abundance of each unique TCRbeta CDR3 rearrangement, sequence reads were collapsed and filtered. Productive Simpson clonality was computed per sample as the square root of Simpson's diversity index over productive rearrangements. TCRdb obtained this table from immuneACCESS and retained in-frame rearrangements with V and J assigned. These tables miss some clones; where compared with another copy, unresolved V genes account for less than half of the shortfall, and the remainder is unexplained. V and J calls and clone size are as listed in that table; D and trimming were resolved from the DNA. This sample gives 470,000 or so clones in total; approximately 85% of them show up just once. The ten largest clones capture under 4% of the sample.

Whole blood was collected in K2EDTA tubes by collaborating institutions according to the institutions' own protocols. For TCRbeta analysis, collaborator samples were shipped as frozen whole blood, as isolated PBMCs, or as DNA extracted from either sample type. This sample is part of a study of blood T cell repertoires in COVID-19 (dated by TCRdb to between 2020 and 2021). In the study overall: Samples from collaborators originated in the United States, Italy and Spain and spanned both the acute and convalescent phases of COVID-19. The material from the prospective study consisted of cDNA or gDNA derived from T cells, B-cell-depleted T cells, or PBMCs. Subjects who had been exposed to COVID-19, were actively infected with it, or had recovered from it provided the deeply sampled blood TCRbeta repertoires that made up the dataset. The repertoires were released in a freely available public database meant as a resource for research on the immune response to SARS-CoV-2. The samples were drawn from two sources: the first 160 participants of the ongoing ImmuneRACE study, and approximately 1,300 subjects contributed by 6 global collaborators. Nearly every sample came with metadata listing a de-identified subject ID, COVID-19 status, age in years and sex. Where available, HLA class I and class II types were obtained from metadata supplied by the sample provider rather than from assay-based typing. Study-wide findings and limitations: The quantity of clinical and demographic metadata differed by source and by participant and was supplied without curation.

The CDR3 measures 16 amino acids from cysteine to phenylalanine. This entry keeps only the CDR3 DNA: 48 bases, framed from base 1. Cut back by 5 bases and 0 bases, the V and J ends lie 11 bases apart. The germline V gene (reference sequence) gives CDR1 as MNHNY and CDR2 as SVGAGI. The sequence was obtained from a human donor in a cohort sampled during active COVID-19. Recombination connected TRBV6-6 to TRBJ2-6; the D gene is perhaps TRBD1, from 6 matching bases. The sequenced material came from peripheral blood. The CDR3 amino acid sequence is: CASSRQVFSGANVLTF. DNA sequence: TGTGCCAGCAGTCGACAGGTTTTCTCTGGGGCCAACGTCCTGACTTTC.